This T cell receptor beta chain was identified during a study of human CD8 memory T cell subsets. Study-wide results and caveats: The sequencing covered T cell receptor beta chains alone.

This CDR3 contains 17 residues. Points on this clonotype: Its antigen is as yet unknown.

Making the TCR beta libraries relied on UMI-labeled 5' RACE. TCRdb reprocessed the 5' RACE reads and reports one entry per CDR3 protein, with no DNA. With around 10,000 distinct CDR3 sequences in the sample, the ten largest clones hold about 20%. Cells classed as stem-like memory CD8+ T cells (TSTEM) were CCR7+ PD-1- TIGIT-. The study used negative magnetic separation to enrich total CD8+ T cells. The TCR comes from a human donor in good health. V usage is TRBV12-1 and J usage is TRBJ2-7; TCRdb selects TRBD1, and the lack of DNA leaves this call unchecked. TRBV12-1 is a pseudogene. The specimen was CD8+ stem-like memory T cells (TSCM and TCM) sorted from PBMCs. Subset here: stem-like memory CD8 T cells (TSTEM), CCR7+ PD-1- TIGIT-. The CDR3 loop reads CASSFAKQPTGAYEQYF.